This paragraph reports one TCR beta chain. Its antigen is undetermined. The PCR contained 60 Vbeta and 13 Jbeta primers. Only in-frame clones appear in the TCRdb table, and some are missing; sequencing was by immunoSEQ multiplex PCR. The table includes around 120,000 clones, roughly 63% detected once. This record belongs to a study of cytomegalovirus exposure and HLA in healthy donors. Study results and caveats: Later analysis identified a missense DCLRE1C variant that was linked to TCR beta V- and J-gene trimming.

Germline V gene data show CDR1 as SGDLS and CDR2 as YYNGEE. This CDR3 contains 15 residues. Trimming removed 0 bases at V and 1 base at J, with 10 bases between. The chain carries TRBV9 and TRBJ2-5; TRBD2 is a possible D gene (6 bases). The receptor was derived from a man aged 35 to 55 in good health and CMV-seropositive. The sample consisted of PBMCs. CDR3: CASSVGVAAQETQYF. For the CDR3, the DNA is TGTGCCAGCAGCGTAGGGGTAGCGGCCCAAGAGACCCAGTACTTC. The whole variable domain, filled in from reference TRBV9 and TRBJ2-5, reads DSGVTQTPKHLITATGQRVTLRCSPRSGDLSVYWYQQSLDQGLQFLIQYYNGEERAKGNILERFSAQQFPDLHSELNLSSLELGDSALYFCASSVGVAAQETQYFGPGTRLLVL.